A selection of T cell receptor beta chains follows, all from one sample in a study of blood T cell repertoires in COVID-19. This table comes from immunoSEQ multiplex PCR, and its TCRdb copy is limited to in-frame clones, with some not included. The table lists 30,000 to 40,000 clones, 80% to 95% of them singletons. Source material: peripheral blood. The origin of the receptors is a male donor with active COVID-19. Both conserved end residues are part of each CDR3. Each record gives: J gene, D gene, V gene, clone size, CDR3 DNA, CDR3 protein. The D gene is left open where the match is weak. Clone size appears in some rows only: once, few, many, or a class for an expanded clone.

J: TRBJ1-3; D: NA; V: TRBV6-5; size: NA; DNA: TGTGCCAGCAGTTCCCACCCTCGGAGCTCTGGAAACACCATATATTTT; CDR3: CASSSHPRSSGNTIYF
J: TRBJ1-4; D: TRBD1; V: TRBV7-6; size: NA; DNA: TGTGCCAGCAGCGCTAGGGGGCGCGATGAAAAACTGTTTTTT; CDR3: CASSARGRDEKLFF
J: TRBJ2-6; D: NA; V: TRBV5-1; size: NA; DNA: TGCGCCAGCAGCTTGACTCACCTCACTGGGGCCAACGTCCTGACTTTC; CDR3: CASSLTHLTGANVLTF
J: TRBJ2-7; D: NA; V: TRBV9; size: NA; DNA: TGTGCCAGCAGCGCCGAGGCCCAGGGAGGAAAGGACGAGCAGTACTTC; CDR3: CASSAEAQGGKDEQYF
J: TRBJ1-6; D: NA; V: TRBV4-2; size: NA; DNA: TGTGCCAGCAGCCAAGAGGGGGCCTTGAGCTCCTATAATTCACCCCTCCACTTT; CDR3: CASSQEGALSSYNSPLHF
J: TRBJ2-7; D: TRBD1; V: TRBV14; size: NA; DNA: TGTGCCAGCAGGTCCGGCGGACAGGGGAAACCCTACGAGCAGTACTTC; CDR3: CASRSGGQGKPYEQYF
J: TRBJ2-1; D: NA; V: TRBV9; size: few; DNA: TGTGCCAGCAGCGTTACCGGACAGAGCTCCTACAATGAGCAGTTCTTC; CDR3: CASSVTGQSSYNEQFF
J: TRBJ2-7; D: NA; V: TRBV5-4; size: NA; DNA: TGTGCCAGCAGCCCCAGCCGACAGGACTACGAGCAGTACTTC; CDR3: CASSPSRQDYEQYF
J: TRBJ1-1; D: TRBD1; V: TRBV3-1/TRBV3-2; size: NA; DNA: TGTGCCAGCAGCCAAGGACAGGGGGCGAGCACTGAAGCTTTCTTT; CDR3: CASSQGQGASTEAFF
J: TRBJ1-2; D: NA; V: TRBV18; size: NA; DNA: TGTGCCAGCTCACCACTCGCAGGGAACTATGGCTACACCTTC; CDR3: CASSPLAGNYGYTF
J: TRBJ2-7; D: NA; V: TRBV29-1; size: NA; DNA: TGCAGCGTTGAAGCGGGGTTCAACTACGAGCAGTACTTC; CDR3: CSVEAGFNYEQYF
J: TRBJ2-1; D: TRBD2; V: TRBV5-1; size: NA; DNA: TGCGCCAGCAGCCCCCCAATCAGCCCTAGCGGGATGTCCTACAATGAGCAGTTCTTC; CDR3: CASSPPISPSGMSYNEQFF
J: TRBJ1-6; D: NA; V: TRBV27; size: few; DNA: TGTGCCAGCAGTTTAGGAGGGCTGATAGATTCACCCCTCCACTTT; CDR3: CASSLGGLIDSPLHF
J: TRBJ1-3; D: TRBD1; V: TRBV6-5; size: NA; DNA: TGTGCCAGCAGTAATACAGGGGGAACTGGAAACACCATATATTTT; CDR3: CASSNTGGTGNTIYF
J: TRBJ2-1; D: TRBD2; V: TRBV30; size: NA; DNA: TGTGCCTGGAGAGGCGGGGGCAATGAGCAGTTCTTC; CDR3: CAWRGGGNEQFF